This T cell receptor beta chain was profiled in a study of blood T cell repertoires in COVID-19. TCRdb's copy holds only in-frame clones and misses some; the assay was immunoSEQ multiplex PCR. The sample lists 260,000 or so clones, 84% seen once, with approximately 9% in the top ten. Germline trimming cut 3 bases from V and 3 bases from J; bases unmatched to any gene: 7. The CDR3 length is 15 residues. Germline CDR1 reads MNHEY; CDR2 reads SMNVEV (reference sequence). Material for sequencing was peripheral blood. The chain combines TRBV27 with TRBJ1-1; 7 bases agree with TRBD1. This sequence was found in a human donor in a cohort sampled during active COVID-19. The chain's CDR3 is CASSFRRTGDTEAFF. CDR3 bases: TGTGCCAGCAGTTTCCGGCGAACAGGGGACACTGAAGCTTTCTTT.